Following are 24 T cell receptor beta chains from one sample sequenced in a study of control samples from healthy donors and cancer patients. The assay was immunoSEQ multiplex PCR, and TCRdb's table has in-frame clones only and misses some. The sample includes around 190,000 clones, 90% seen only once; the top ten take 1.4%. The sequenced sample was blood. These receptors all stem from a woman in her forties or fifties in good health.

This clone was seen a few times. The chain is built from TRBV10-3 and TRBJ2-4; tentative D call: TRBD2 (5 bases). The CDR3 runs to 14 residues. V gave up 0 bases and J gave up 8 bases, with 11 bases separating them. Germline CDR1 ENHRY, CDR2 SYGVKD. The CDR3: CAISESSGRDIQYF. The CDR3 coding sequence is TGTGCCATCAGTGAGTCGAGCGGACGCGACATTCAGTACTTC.

This chain links TRBV11-2 with TRBJ1-2, with 9 bases identical to TRBD1. Germline loops: CDR1 SGHAT, CDR2 FQNNGV. Trimming removed 1 base from V and 5 bases from J; junction bases left unmatched: 5. The CDR3 has 15 residues. Here the CDR3 reads CASSLVADRGYGYTF. CDR3 nucleotide sequence: TGTGCCAGCAGCTTAGTAGCGGACAGGGGATATGGCTACACCTTC.

The genes are TRBV14 and TRBJ1-1, with D possibly matching TRBD1 (6 bases). The CDR3 is 14 amino acids. V was pared by 1 base and J by 3 bases, with 9 bases between. Germline V lookup: CDR1 SGHDN, CDR2 FVKESK. This CDR3 reads CASSQVGGYTEAFF. For the CDR3, the DNA is TGTGCCAGCAGCCAAGTTGGGGGCTACACTGAAGCTTTCTTT.

The rearrangement joins TRBV6-2 or TRBV6-3 to TRBJ1-2; 11 bases are shared with TRBD1. CDR3 length: 14 residues. Germline trimming cut 4 bases from V and 4 bases from J; bases unmatched to any gene: 2. Germline V gene sequence: CDR1 MNHEY, CDR2 SVGEGT. CDR3 in amino acids: CASSSGQGGYGYTF. The CDR3 nucleotides are TGTGCCAGCAGTTCGGGACAGGGGGGCTATGGCTACACCTTC.

The rearrangement uses TRBV5-4 and TRBJ2-3; 15 positions agree with TRBD2. The germline V gene encodes CDR1 SGHNT and CDR2 YYREEE (reference sequence). The CDR3 has 18 residues. The V gene end was trimmed by 4 bases and the J gene end by 6 bases; junction bases not matched to a gene: 12. CDR3 DNA sequence: TGTGCCAGCAGCGCTGGCGCGGGACTAGCGGGAGGAAGGGATACGCAGTATTTT. It is translated as CASSAGAGLAGGRDTQYF.

This chain joins TRBV6-6 and TRBJ1-2, with D maybe TRBD1 (5 bases). The V end lost 5 bases, the J end lost 8 bases, and 15 bases lay between the germline ends. CDR3 length equals 13 residues. In germline, CDR1 is MNHNY, CDR2 SVGAGI (reference sequence). The CDR3, as DNA: TGTGCCAGCAGTACTGACTCCAGGGAGGGCTACACCTTC. Its protein is CASSTDSREGYTF.

This rearrangement joins TRBV9 to TRBJ1-1; D call uncertain. The CDR3 has 15 residues. Per germline, CDR1 SGDLS and CDR2 YYNGEE. Trimming removed 2 bases at V and 0 bases at J, with 11 bases between. CDR3 protein: CASSVRAALNTEAFF. CDR3 coding DNA: TGTGCCAGCAGCGTCCGGGCCGCTCTGAACACTGAAGCTTTCTTT.

The genes are TRBV29-1 and TRBJ1-2, with D possibly TRBD1 on 5 matching bases. V was clipped by 2 bases and J by 8 bases, with 15 bases between them. The germline V gene has CDR1 SQVTM and CDR2 ANQGSEA. This CDR3 comprises 13 residues. CDR3 in amino acids: CSVENFRGYGYTF. Here the CDR3 DNA reads TGCAGCGTTGAAAACTTCCGGGGGTACGGCTACACCTTC.

This clone has more than one count but fewer than ten. The chain is built from TRBV13 and TRBJ2-7; no clear D gene. The ends were cut back, 0 bases at V and 1 base at J, with 4 bases in the middle. The germline V gene encodes CDR1 PRHDT and CDR2 FYEKMQ (reference sequence). The CDR3 runs 13 residues. CDR3 sequence (DNA): TGTGCCAGCAGCTTAGGTTGGTCCTACGAGCAGTACTTC. Its protein is CASSLGWSYEQYF.

The chain employs TRBV27 and TRBJ2-4; no definite D call. V lost 6 bases, J lost 1 base, and 7 bases lay in between. The CDR3 covers 13 residues. Looked up from germline, CDR1 is MNHEY and CDR2 is SMNVEV (reference sequence). The chain's CDR3 is CASSHSAKNIQYF. The CDR3 DNA reads as TGTGCCAGCAGCCATTCGGCCAAAAACATTCAGTACTTC.

This rearrangement joins TRBV30 to TRBJ1-4, with TRBD1 matching over 9 bases. The CDR3 runs to 15 residues. The trim removed 1 base at V and 5 bases at J, leaving 5 bases unmatched. The germline gives CDR1 GTSNPN, CDR2 SVGIG (reference sequence). This CDR3 reads CAWSGTGEINEKLFF. CDR3 coding DNA: TGTGCCTGGAGTGGGACAGGGGAGATAAATGAAAAACTGTTTTTT.

The chain employs TRBV28 and TRBJ1-5; tentative D call: TRBD1 (5 bases). Germline V CDR1 and CDR2: MDHEN, SYDVKM. V was trimmed by 2 bases and J by 2 bases, leaving 19 bases between them. The CDR3 is made up of 18 amino acids. CDR3 DNA sequence: TGTGCCAGCAGTTTAAAGGCATGGGGGGTGTCGGGCAATCAGCCCCAGCATTTT. Amino acids: CASSLKAWGVSGNQPQHF.

The chain joins TRBV24-1 to TRBJ2-7, with D tentatively TRBD1 (6 bases). CDR3 length: 13 amino acids. Deletions cut 4 bases from V and 6 bases from J, with 12 bases between. In germline, CDR1 is KGHDR, CDR2 SFDVKD. CDR3 sequence reads: CATSDRGRGEQYF. CDR3 DNA sequence: TGTGCCACCAGTGACAGGGGCAGGGGCGAGCAGTACTTC.

This clone is a singleton in its sample. Other DNA sequences in the same sample also yield this CDR3. The V and J genes are TRBV9 and TRBJ2-5, with D possibly being TRBD1 or TRBD2 (5 bases each). V shed 2 bases and J shed 5 bases, with 7 bases lying between them. This CDR3 contains 12 residues. The germline V gene has CDR1 SGDLS and CDR2 YYNGEE. CDR3 nucleotides: TGTGCCAGCAGCGTGGGGGAGGAGACCCAGTACTTC. As protein: CASSVGEETQYF.

This chain joins TRBV4-3 and TRBJ1-1; D might be TRBD1 (5 bases). Trimming took off 4 bases at V and 1 base at J, with 13 bases between the two ends. CDR1 and CDR2 from the germline V gene are LGHNA and YSLEER. CDR3 length equals 15 residues. The CDR3 DNA reads TGCGCCAGCAGCCCTCTCGGGACGGGGAACACTGAAGCTTTCTTT. Encoded protein: CASSPLGTGNTEAFF.

The V gene is TRBV7-2, the J gene TRBJ1-6; D is unresolved. V was cut by 1 base and J by 7 bases, with 11 bases left in between. The CDR3 is 15 residues long. CDR1 and CDR2 from the germline V gene are SGHTA and FQGNSA. Here the CDR3 reads CASSLGFLGNSPLHF. The CDR3 DNA reads TGTGCCAGCAGCTTAGGTTTTCTAGGGAATTCACCCCTCCACTTT.

V is TRBV24-1 and J is TRBJ1-4, with TRBD1 matching over 7 bases. CDR1 and CDR2 from the germline V gene are KGHDR and SFDVKD. CDR3 length: 16 amino acids. V shed 4 bases and J 4 bases; nucleotides not matched to a gene: 8. This CDR3 is CATSEGSGQSNEKLFF. CDR3 bases: TGTGCCACCAGTGAGGGGTCGGGACAGAGTAATGAAAAACTGTTTTTT.

The genes are TRBV6-2 or TRBV6-3 and TRBJ1-2, with D possibly being TRBD1 (6 bases). This CDR3 has 13 amino acids. Trimming cost V 6 bases and J 6 bases, with 14 bases left between them. The germline gives CDR1 MNHEY, CDR2 SVGEGT. The CDR3 sequence is CASSLTGRDGYTF. The CDR3 nucleotides read TGTGCCAGCAGCCTCACAGGGAGAGATGGCTACACCTTC.

The rearrangement links TRBV5-1 to TRBJ1-4; 9 bases are shared with TRBD1. After removal of 4 bases from V and 8 bases from J, the junction contained 6 bases not matched to a gene. This CDR3 has 14 amino acids. Germline CDR1 is SGHRS and CDR2 is YFSETQ. CDR3 nucleotide sequence: TGCGCCAGCAGCATACAGGGGGCTCAGGAAAAACTGTTTTTT. This codes for CASSIQGAQEKLFF.

This chain uses TRBV19 with TRBJ1-2, with D hard to call. Per the germline V gene, CDR1 is LNHDA and CDR2 is SQIVND (reference sequence). This CDR3 spans 14 amino acids. Deletions cut 0 bases from V and 4 bases from J, with 9 bases between. Written as DNA, the CDR3 is TGTGCCAGTAGTATAGACAGGAAACCCTATGGCTACACCTTC. Protein sequence: CASSIDRKPYGYTF.

V gene TRBV24-1 combines with J gene TRBJ1-2; weak D call: TRBD1 (5 bases). The CDR3 spans 12 residues. V lost 9 bases, J lost 2 bases, and 9 bases lay in between. Germline V gene sequence: CDR1 KGHDR, CDR2 SFDVKD. The CDR3 sequence is CATGGGNYGYTF. DNA of the CDR3: TGTGCCACCGGGGGGGGGAACTATGGCTACACCTTC.

The gene calls are TRBV4-1 and TRBJ2-7; 8 positions agree with TRBD1. Trimming removed 4 bases from V and 0 bases from J; junction bases left unmatched: 2. The CDR3 contains 14 residues. The germline V gene has CDR1 MGHRA and CDR2 YSYEKL. CDR3 residues: CASSLGQDSYEQYF. The CDR3 bases are TGCGCCAGCAGCCTGGGACAGGACTCCTACGAGCAGTACTTC.

V and J are TRBV19 and TRBJ1-2; no firm D call. CDR1 and CDR2 (germline): LNHDA, SQIVND (reference sequence). CDR3 length: 13 amino acids. V was shortened by 5 bases and J by 1 base, with 8 bases between the two germline ends. The CDR3 spells CASSPGINYGYTF. CDR3 coding DNA: TGTGCCAGTAGTCCCGGGATTAACTATGGCTACACCTTC.

This clone was detected a few times. The rearrangement uses TRBV14 and TRBJ2-3; D not certain. CDR3 length: 14 amino acids. Trimming cost V 0 bases and J 4 bases, with 8 bases left between them. Per germline, CDR1 SGHDN and CDR2 FVKESK. The CDR3 nucleotides are TGTGCCAGCAGCCAAGAAATCTGGTCAGATACGCAGTATTTT. This translates into CASSQEIWSDTQYF.